The entry below gives a single T cell receptor (beta chain) sequence along with its context. Its antigen is unidentified. These data originate in a study of blood T cells in healthy people across ages. Study-wide context: Template switching picked up about one barcoded beta molecule for each two T cells. Study results and limitations: Observed TCR beta diversity showed a strong correlation with the percentage of naive T cells as measured by flow cytometry.

Then a second PCR, running about 6 to 11 cycles, was carried out with a sample-barcoded 5' primer and a J-beta primer mix. TCRdb re-called the 5' RACE reads through MiXCR, storing one row per CDR3 protein. The sample consists of over 1,500,000 distinct CDR3 sequences, roughly two fifths of them appearing once. After removal of 8 bases from V and 7 bases from J, the junction contained 8 bases not matched to a gene. The CDR3 is 14 residues long. CDR1 ENHRY and CDR2 SYGVKD come from the germline V gene. The TCR sequence derives from a human donor in good health. The chain joins TRBV10-3 to TRBJ1-2; 12 bases match TRBD1. Material: blood. The CDR3 DNA sequence: TGTGCCATCCCCAAGGGACAGGGGGCGAGTGGCTACACCTTC. The encoded protein is CAIPKGQGASGYTF.